These 29 T cell receptor beta chains were all obtained from the same sample, sequenced in a study of cytomegalovirus exposure and HLA in healthy donors (dated by TCRdb to the late 2010s). The library was built by means of the immunoSEQ multiplex PCR assay. For the multiplex PCR, a mixture combining 60 forward primers for TCR Vbeta segments and 13 reverse primers for TCR Jbeta segments was used. TCRdb retrieved this table from immuneACCESS and kept in-frame rearrangements only. Not all clones are present; in checked studies, unresolved V genes account for under half, and no reason is known for the remainder. The sample table records about 140,000 clones; 70% to 85% of these occur just once. 1.2% to 1.5% of the sample lies in the top ten. Sequenced: PBMCs. Receptor source: a young man in good health and CMV-seropositive.

The rearrangement links TRBV18 to TRBJ1-2; D perhaps matches TRBD1 (5 bases). V was clipped by 3 bases and J by 4 bases, with 18 bases between them. Germline-derived CDR1 and CDR2 are KGHSH and LQKENI. The CDR3 has 16 amino acids. CDR3 DNA sequence: TGTGCCAGCTCACCCCAGCGGGACCGCAACACCTATGGCTACACCTTC. It translates to CASSPQRDRNTYGYTF.

This clone was recorded a few times. The V gene is TRBV6-1, the J gene TRBJ2-3; a possible D gene is TRBD2 (7 bases). There are 14 residues in the CDR3. Germline CDR1 reads MNHNS; CDR2 reads SASEGT. Between the trimmed V and J ends, which lost 1 base and 3 bases, there was a span of 8 bases. CDR3 loop: CASSEEGGTDTQYF. CDR3 bases: TGTGCCAGCAGTGAAGAGGGGGGGACAGATACGCAGTATTTT.

The chain links TRBV28 to TRBJ2-1; TRBD2 matches at 7 bases. The CDR3 extends over 15 amino acids. V lost 5 bases, J lost 2 bases, and 6 bases stayed unmatched. CDR1 MDHEN and CDR2 SYDVKM come from the germline V gene. The CDR3 loop is CASSPHGLAYNEQFF. In nucleotides, the CDR3 is TGTGCCAGCAGTCCCCACGGACTAGCCTACAATGAGCAGTTCTTC.

This clone was found a few times. The V gene is TRBV6-4, the J gene TRBJ2-3; D is possibly TRBD1 (6 bases). V lost 6 bases to trimming and J lost 6 bases, with 16 bases between them. This CDR3 contains 14 residues. In germline, CDR1 is MRHNA, CDR2 SNTAGT. CDR3 DNA: TGTGCCAGCAGCCGGGATAGGGGGTCGGATACGCAGTATTTT. Its protein product is CASSRDRGSDTQYF.

This clone has at least ten counts. J is TRBJ2-3 and V is TRBV29-1; D remains ambiguous. The CDR3 totals 13 residues. Germline CDR1 reads SQVTM; CDR2 reads ANQGSEA. V was clipped by 5 bases and J by 1 base, with 10 bases between them. The DNA of the CDR3 is TGCAGCGTTCGAACAGACCGCACAGATACGCAGTATTTT. Translation: CSVRTDRTDTQYF.

The chain joins TRBV19 to TRBJ2-3; TRBD2 might be the D (6 bases). Germline V gives CDR1 LNHDA, CDR2 SQIVND (reference sequence). The CDR3 totals 17 residues. Trimming removed 1 base from V and 0 bases from J, with 14 bases in between. CDR3 protein: CASSIAGGAGSTDTQYF. The CDR3 DNA reads TGTGCCAGTAGTATAGCTGGCGGGGCAGGGAGCACAGATACGCAGTATTTT.

The chain combines TRBV30 with TRBJ2-1; 11 bases fit TRBD2. Looked up from germline, CDR1 is GTSNPN and CDR2 is SVGIG (reference sequence). This CDR3 has 14 amino acids. V was clipped by 3 bases and J by 7 bases; unmatched bases: 5. The CDR3 protein is CAWSRGLAGNEQFF. CDR3 bases: TGTGCCTGGAGCCGAGGACTAGCGGGTAATGAGCAGTTCTTC.

This clone was counted between two and nine times. The chain couples TRBV5-6 to TRBJ2-6; D gene uncertain. There are 16 residues in the CDR3. Deletions cut 2 bases from V and 0 bases from J, with 9 bases between. The germline V gene encodes CDR1 SGHDT and CDR2 YYEEEE. The CDR3 DNA sequence: TGTGCCAGCAGCTTTTACAGAGTCTCTGGGGCCAACGTCCTGACTTTC. Translated: CASSFYRVSGANVLTF.

The table lists this clone with a count of one. This sequence joins TRBV28 and TRBJ2-1; 11 bases agree with TRBD2. The CDR3 sequence is 15 residues long. The germline gives CDR1 MDHEN, CDR2 SYDVKM. J lost 6 bases, V lost 6 bases, and 7 bases had no gene match. The CDR3 DNA reads as TGTGCCAGCAGCATAGGGGGGACTAGCGGCAATGAGCAGTTCTTC. Amino acids: CASSIGGTSGNEQFF.

The chain has TRBV7-9 and TRBJ2-7; D ambiguous. V was trimmed by 2 bases and J by 5 bases, leaving 7 bases between them. The CDR3 is 12 residues long. CDR1 is SEHNR, CDR2 FQNEAQ, per germline (reference sequence). In nucleotides, the CDR3 is TGTGCCAGCAGCTTAATCCCGGACGAGCAGTACTTC. Residues: CASSLIPDEQYF.

On this clone itself: The same CDR3 can be traced to other DNA sequences in this sample. The V and J genes are TRBV19 and TRBJ1-1; D is unclear. Germline V gene data show CDR1 as LNHDA and CDR2 as SQIVND (reference sequence). V lost 3 bases to trimming and J lost 2 bases, with 7 bases between them. The CDR3 consists of 13 residues. CDR3 in DNA: TGTGCCAGTAGTATTTCAGTAAACACTGAAGCTTTCTTT. As protein: CASSISVNTEAFF. Variable domain in full (rest from reference TRBV19 and TRBJ1-1): DGGITQSPKYLFRKEGQNVTLSCEQNLNHDAMYWYRQDPGQGLRLIYYSQIVNDFQKGDIAEGYSVSREKKESFPLTVTSAQKNPTAFYLCASSISVNTEAFFGQGTRLTVV.

The gene calls are TRBV7-2 and TRBJ2-1; D perhaps matches TRBD2 (6 bases). Germline V gene sequence: CDR1 SGHTA, CDR2 FQGNSA. The CDR3 sequence is 11 residues long. In DNA form, the CDR3 reads TGTACGGAGGGGAGCTCCAATGAGCAGTTCTTC. This gives the protein CTEGSSNEQFF.

This clone has only a few counts. This chain uses TRBV7-9 with TRBJ1-2, with D possibly being TRBD1 (5 bases). The CDR3 totals 16 residues. Germline V gene lookup returns CDR1 SEHNR and CDR2 FQNEAQ (reference sequence). The V end was cut by 0 bases, the J end by 8 bases, with 19 bases between. The DNA for the CDR3 is TGTGCCAGCAGCTTAGCGCATGGGACTCACATGGGGGGCTACACCTTC. It codes for CASSLAHGTHMGGYTF. Drawing the rest from reference TRBV7-9 and TRBJ1-2, the complete variable domain is DTGVSQNPRHKITKRGQNVTFRCDPISEHNRLYWYRQTLGQGPEFLTYFQNEAQLEKSRLLSDRFSAERPKGSFSTLEIQRTEQGDSAMYLCASSLAHGTHMGGYTFGSGTRLTVV.

This clone showed up just once. The gene calls are TRBV10-3 and TRBJ1-1; no clear D. Germline-derived CDR1 and CDR2 are ENHRY and SYGVKD. CDR3 size: 14 residues. Between the trimmed V and J ends, which lost 7 bases and 3 bases, there was a span of 15 bases. CDR3 bases: TGTGCCATCAAAGAGGCCTCTCCTTACACTGAAGCTTTCTTT. Translating gives CAIKEASPYTEAFF.

The V gene is TRBV6-6, the J gene TRBJ2-3, with no clear D. CDR1 MNHNY and CDR2 SVGAGI come from the germline V gene (reference sequence). The ends were cut back, 0 bases at V and 3 bases at J, with 13 bases in the middle. The length of the CDR3 is 16 residues. The CDR3: CASSYSGGEGTDTQYF. Written as DNA, the CDR3 is TGTGCCAGCAGTTACTCGGGTGGAGAAGGAACAGATACGCAGTATTTT.

This chain links TRBV27 with TRBJ2-7; 10 bases agree with TRBD1. Losses at the gene ends were 3 bases for V and 0 bases for J; bases not matched to a gene: 8. This CDR3 has 17 residues. Looked up from germline, CDR1 is MNHEY and CDR2 is SMNVEV (reference sequence). The CDR3 DNA follows: TGTGCCAGCAGTTTTTTTGGGACAGGGGCGACCTCCTACGAGCAGTACTTC. It specifies CASSFFGTGATSYEQYF.

This clone appeared a few times. This rearrangement joins TRBV4-1 to TRBJ2-7, with a weak D call TRBD1 (5 bases). The ends were cut back, 3 bases at V and 2 bases at J, with 17 bases in the middle. CDR1 MGHRA and CDR2 YSYEKL come from the germline V gene. The CDR3 extends over 16 amino acids. The CDR3 here is CASSQGPSPRAYEQYF. As DNA, the CDR3 is TGCGCCAGCAGCCAGGGGCCTAGTCCCCGGGCCTACGAGCAGTACTTC.

The chain employs TRBV6-5 and TRBJ2-5; unclear D gene. The germline V gene encodes CDR1 MNHEY and CDR2 SVGAGI. The CDR3 totals 14 residues. With 5 bases removed from V and 2 bases from J, the gap between germline ends came to 12 bases. CDR3 residues: CASSESRQQETQYF. In nucleotides, the CDR3 is TGTGCCAGCAGTGAATCGAGACAACAAGAGACCCAGTACTTC.

The DNA of the CDR3 is TGTGCCAGCAGTTACGGGACTACCGCCTACGAGCAGTACTTC. This codes for CASSYGTTAYEQYF. The chain carries TRBV6-5 and TRBJ2-7; 7 bases map to TRBD2. Germline V gene lookup returns CDR1 MNHEY and CDR2 SVGAGI. The junction had 3 bases not matched to a gene; V was cut back by 2 bases and J by 2 bases. This CDR3 has 14 amino acids.

The rearrangement joins TRBV19 to TRBJ1-3; D unclear. Per the germline V gene, CDR1 is LNHDA and CDR2 is SQIVND (reference sequence). Trimming took off 3 bases at V and 0 bases at J, with 12 bases between the two ends. There are 16 residues in the CDR3. The CDR3 DNA is TGTGCCAGTAGTATGGCGGCGGCGATCTCTGGAAACACCATATATTTT. This sequence encodes CASSMAAAISGNTIYF.

In its sample, this clone was seen a few times. The gene calls are TRBV2 and TRBJ1-5, with D hard to call. The V end was cut by 7 bases, the J end by 3 bases, with 13 bases between. Germline V lookup: CDR1 SNHLY, CDR2 FYNNEI. The CDR3 extends over 14 amino acids. The chain's CDR3 is CASTMRRDNQPQHF. The CDR3 DNA reads as TGTGCCAGCACTATGAGGAGGGACAATCAGCCCCAGCATTTT.

The V gene is TRBV4-1, the J gene TRBJ2-1; 9 bases fit TRBD1. The V gene end was trimmed by 1 base and the J gene end by 4 bases; junction bases not matched to a gene: 5. The CDR3 runs 16 residues. Germline values: CDR1 MGHRA, CDR2 YSYEKL. The CDR3 nucleotides read TGCGCCAGCAGCCAAGTAGGGACAGGGTATTACAATGAGCAGTTCTTC. The encoded protein is CASSQVGTGYYNEQFF.

This clone has a handful of counts. This rearrangement joins TRBV6-5 to TRBJ2-1, with D perhaps TRBD2 (5 bases). Germline CDR1 is MNHEY and CDR2 is SVGAGI. V dropped 5 bases and J dropped 4 bases, with 12 bases sitting between them. CDR3 size: 14 residues. The chain's CDR3 is CASSRTRRYNEQFF. The CDR3 coding sequence is TGTGCCAGCAGTCGGACTCGCCGTTACAATGAGCAGTTCTTC.

This chain uses TRBV19 with TRBJ2-1; TRBD2 matches at 8 bases. V gave up 3 bases and J gave up 6 bases; unmatched junction bases: 7. The germline V gene has CDR1 LNHDA and CDR2 SQIVND (reference sequence). CDR3 length: 15 residues. CDR3 bases: TGTGCCAGTAGTATTGGGGTAGCGGGAAGCAATGAGCAGTTCTTC. Its translation is CASSIGVAGSNEQFF.

This chain uses TRBV7-8 with TRBJ2-7, with 8 bases matching TRBD1. Germline V gene data show CDR1 as SGHVS and CDR2 as FQNEAQ. The CDR3 is 13 residues long. Trimming at V came to 4 bases and at J to 7 bases, leaving 6 bases not matched to a gene. CDR3 sequence (DNA): TGTGCCAGCAGCTCGGACAGGGTAAAGGAGCAGTACTTC. Residues: CASSSDRVKEQYF.

The V call is TRBV9, the J call TRBJ2-7, with a tentative D call TRBD2 (6 bases). Trimming left V 0 bases short and J 3 bases short, with 10 bases between. The CDR3 totals 14 residues. CDR1 is SGDLS and CDR2 is YYNGEE in the germline V gene. This chain's CDR3 is CASSVGVADYEQYF. As DNA, the CDR3 is TGTGCCAGCAGCGTAGGTGTAGCGGACTACGAGCAGTACTTC.

The chain has TRBV28 and TRBJ1-5, with 10 bases aligning to TRBD1. Germline V CDR1 and CDR2: MDHEN, SYDVKM. The CDR3 loop spans 13 amino acids. V was clipped by 10 bases and J by 6 bases; unmatched bases: 6. CDR3 region: CATSDRGGQPQHF. The CDR3 DNA is TGTGCCACCTCGGACAGGGGGGGTCAGCCCCAGCATTTT.

The rearrangement joins TRBV19 to TRBJ1-4; TRBD1 matches 10 bases. The CDR3 is made up of 16 amino acids. V was pared by 5 bases and J by 0 bases, with 3 bases of the junction left unmatched. In germline, CDR1 is LNHDA, CDR2 SQIVND (reference sequence). CDR3 protein: CASSPGTGATNEKLFF. CDR3 sequence (DNA): TGTGCCAGTAGTCCTGGGACAGGGGCAACTAATGAAAAACTGTTTTTT.

The chain is built from TRBV7-9 and TRBJ2-7; the D is unclear. Per germline, CDR1 SEHNR and CDR2 FQNEAQ (reference sequence). V was cut by 1 base and J by 7 bases, with 14 bases left in between. The CDR3 is 14 amino acids. CDR3 residues: CASSLDLGTREQYF. Here the CDR3 DNA reads TGTGCCAGCAGCTTAGACTTGGGCACTCGGGAGCAGTACTTC.